This T cell receptor beta chain was found in a study of OX40 agonist ivuxolimab in advanced cancers. For this clone: What it recognizes is unknown.

Generated by immunoSEQ multiplex PCR, the TCRdb table keeps only in-frame clones and is missing some. Among roughly 33,000 clones listed, about 74% were seen once. Per the germline V gene, CDR1 is GTSNPN and CDR2 is SVGIG (reference sequence). V lost 2 bases and J lost 9, with 11 bases in between. The CDR3 has 13 residues. Findings and limits, study-wide: Low normalized T-cell clonal expansion was also seen in some nonresponders. With doses of 0.1 to 3.0 mg/kg, CD4+ and CD8+ blood T cells had undergone clonal expansion by week 6. Near-lowest levels of clonal expansion characterized partial responders at 0.1-3.0 mg/kg.

The chain is built from TRBV30 and TRBJ1-6, with D possibly TRBD1 on 5 matching bases. Sequencing used CD4+ or CD8+ T cells sorted from blood, obtained in a trial of the OX40 agonist ivuxolimab. This TCR was sampled from an adult with an advanced solid tumor such as melanoma, head and neck, liver or kidney cancer. CDR3 loop: CAWSRDGGSPLHF. The CDR3 DNA reads TGTGCCTGGAGTCGAGACGGGGGTTCACCCCTCCACTTT.